The rows below give T cell receptor beta chains drawn from one sample of a study of response to subunit inactivated influenza vaccine. TCRdb ran MiXCR on the RT-PCR reads and lists one entry per CDR3 protein. Of about 500,000 distinct CDR3 sequences listed, 16% are singletons. This specimen consisted of CD4+ T cells sorted from PBMCs, obtained less than 30 months after vaccination. All receptors derive from a man between 50 and 69 years old who received an inactivated influenza vaccine. CDR3s include the opening cysteine and the closing phenylalanine or tryptophan. D genes are given only for firm matches. Clone sizes are given selectively: once, few, many, or a class where the clone is expanded.

CDR3: CSARAPGLAGVIEQFF
DNA: TGCAGTGCTAGAGCCCCCGGACTAGCGGGAGTAATTGAGCAGTTCTTC
D: TRBD2
size: few
V: TRBV20-1
J: TRBJ2-1

CDR3: CASSPGQVTFTDTQYF
DNA: TGTGCCAGCAGCCCGGGACAGGTGACCTTCACAGATACGCAGTATTTT
D: TRBD1
size: few
V: TRBV5-5
J: TRBJ2-3

CDR3: CASSVDVSTDTQYF
DNA: TGTGCCAGCAGCGTAGATGTGAGCACAGATACGCAGTATTTT
D: NA
size: once
V: TRBV9
J: TRBJ2-3

CDR3: CASSIGDRTNEKLFF
DNA: TGTGCCAGCAGCATAGGGGACAGGACTAATGAAAAACTGTTTTTT
D: TRBD1
size: NA
V: TRBV7-2
J: TRBJ1-4

CDR3: CSARDRQRGKNIQYF
DNA: TGCAGTGCTAGAGATCGTCAGCGGGGAAAAAACATTCAGTACTTC
D: TRBD2
size: few
V: TRBV20-1
J: TRBJ2-4

CDR3: CASSLDNEKLFF
DNA: TGCGCCAGCAGCCTTGACAATGAAAAACTGTTTTTT
D: NA
size: NA
V: TRBV5-1
J: TRBJ1-4

CDR3: CASSLFWAGGPTDTQYF
DNA: TGTGCCAGCAGTTTATTTTGGGCGGGAGGCCCCACAGATACGCAGTATTTT
D: TRBD2
size: few
V: TRBV27
J: TRBJ2-3

CDR3: CASSSPPGHMNTGELFF
DNA: TGCGCCAGCAGCTCGCCTCCGGGACATATGAACACCGGGGAGCTGTTTTTT
D: NA
size: NA
V: TRBV5-1
J: TRBJ2-2

CDR3: CASSLNPRRTSSADTQYF
DNA: TGTGCCAGCAGTTTAAACCCCCGAAGGACTAGTTCTGCCGATACGCAGTATTTT
D: TRBD2
size: NA
V: TRBV28
J: TRBJ2-3

CDR3: CASSQDPGTNEKLFF
DNA: TGCGCCAGCAGCCAAGATCCGGGAACTAATGAAAAACTGTTTTTT
D: NA
size: NA
V: TRBV4-3
J: TRBJ1-4

CDR3: CASSRGQAITNTGELFF
DNA: TGTGCCAGCAGCCGAGGGCAGGCGATTACGAACACCGGGGAGCTGTTTTTT
D: NA
size: NA
V: TRBV27
J: TRBJ2-2

CDR3: CCAGDSRRRSVTEAFF
DNA: TGCTGTGCTGGAGACAGTCGGCGAAGGTCGGTCACTGAAGCTTTCTTT
D: NA
size: NA
V: TRBV20-1
J: TRBJ1-1

CDR3: CASSPSQGSQYF
DNA: TGTGCCAGCAGCCCAAGTCAGGGGTCGCAGTATTTT
D: NA
size: NA
V: TRBV12-3/TRBV12-4
J: TRBJ2-3

CDR3: CASSLIGTSDIQYF
DNA: TGTGCCAGCAGTTTAATCGGGACAAGCGACATTCAGTACTTC
D: NA
size: many
V: TRBV12-3/TRBV12-4
J: TRBJ2-4

CDR3: CASSPDPSGTLTGKNIQYF
DNA: TGTGCCAGCAGTCCCGACCCTAGCGGGACCCTCACGGGGAAAAACATTCAGTACTTC
D: TRBD2
size: NA
V: TRBV6-2/TRBV6-3
J: TRBJ2-4

CDR3: CASSLIGSYNEQFF
DNA: TGCGCCAGCAGCTTAATAGGTTCCTACAATGAGCAGTTCTTC
D: NA
size: NA
V: TRBV5-1
J: TRBJ2-1

CDR3: CSASDAGGSDEQYF
DNA: TGCAGCGCTTCGGACGCGGGCGGTTCGGACGAGCAGTACTTC
D: NA
size: NA
V: TRBV29-1
J: TRBJ2-7

CDR3: CATQANTGELFF
DNA: TGTGCGACTCAGGCGAACACCGGGGAGCTGTTTTTT
D: NA
size: NA
V: TRBV3-1
J: TRBJ2-2

CDR3: CSAIGFVTGGFEKLFF
DNA: TGCAGTGCTATAGGGTTTGTGACAGGGGGCTTTGAAAAACTGTTTTTT
D: TRBD1
size: few
V: TRBV20-1
J: TRBJ1-4

CDR3: CATSRVDRNEKLFF
DNA: TGTGCCACCAGCAGAGTAGACAGGAATGAAAAACTGTTTTTT
D: NA
size: NA
V: TRBV15
J: TRBJ1-4

CDR3: CASSSDRGQETQYF
DNA: TGCGCCAGCAGCTCTGACAGGGGCCAAGAGACCCAGTACTTC
D: TRBD1
size: few
V: TRBV5-1
J: TRBJ2-5

CDR3: CASSYGTSGSVSYEQYF
DNA: TGTGCCAGCAGTTACGGGACTAGCGGGAGTGTATCCTACGAGCAGTACTTC
D: TRBD2
size: few
V: TRBV6-2/TRBV6-3
J: TRBJ2-7

CDR3: CASGAGATSGELFF
DNA: TGTGCCAGCGGAGCGGGAGCTACATCCGGGGAGCTGTTTTTT
D: TRBD2
size: few
V: TRBV7-7
J: TRBJ2-2

CDR3: CASSLDPDRARDF
DNA: TGTGCCAGCAGCTTAGACCCGGACAGGGCGAGAGATTTC
D: TRBD1
size: few
V: TRBV7-2
J: TRBJ2-7

CDR3: CASSYSGGDYSNQPQHF
DNA: TGTGCCAGCAGTTACTCCGGCGGCGATTATAGCAATCAGCCCCAGCATTTT
D: NA
size: few
V: TRBV6-5
J: TRBJ1-5

CDR3: CSASISGEFTDTQYF
DNA: TGCAGTGCTAGTATTAGCGGGGAATTCACAGATACGCAGTATTTT
D: TRBD2
size: medium-sized
V: TRBV20-1
J: TRBJ2-3

CDR3: CASSLAGPNTDTQYF
DNA: TGCGCCAGCAGCCTAGCGGGGCCGAACACAGATACGCAGTATTTT
D: TRBD2
size: NA
V: TRBV4-1
J: TRBJ2-3

CDR3: CASSPSGSAYNEQFF
DNA: TGCGCCAGCAGTCCGAGCGGTTCCGCCTACAATGAGCAGTTCTTC
D: NA
size: NA
V: TRBV5-1
J: TRBJ2-1

CDR3: CASSEIVGRSNEQFF
DNA: TGTGCCAGCAGTGAAATAGTAGGTAGGAGCAATGAGCAGTTCTTC
D: NA
size: NA
V: TRBV2
J: TRBJ2-1

CDR3: CASSPGRNTEAFF
DNA: TGTGCCAGTAGCCCAGGGAGGAACACTGAAGCTTTCTTT
D: NA
size: many
V: TRBV7-2
J: TRBJ1-1

CDR3: CSEIKDGGPRRGEQFF
DNA: TGCAGTGAAATTAAGGACGGGGGACCCCGCAGAGGAGAGCAGTTCTTC
D: NA
size: few
V: TRBV20-1
J: TRBJ2-1

CDR3: CSVGDISYEQYF
DNA: TGCAGCGTTGGGGACATCTCCTACGAGCAGTACTTC
D: NA
size: NA
V: TRBV29-1
J: TRBJ2-7

CDR3: CSARDQATASTDTQYF
DNA: TGCAGTGCTAGAGATCAGGCGACAGCTAGCACAGATACGCAGTATTTT
D: NA
size: few
V: TRBV20-1
J: TRBJ2-3

CDR3: CSVELAGDLLAKNIQYF
DNA: TGCAGCGTTGAGTTAGCGGGGGACCTTCTAGCCAAAAACATTCAGTACTTC
D: TRBD2
size: NA
V: TRBV29-1
J: TRBJ2-4

CDR3: CASSQGAGAPYEQYF
DNA: TGTGCCAGCAGCCAAGGAGCGGGAGCCCCCTACGAGCAGTACTTC
D: TRBD2
size: many
V: TRBV3-1
J: TRBJ2-7